This is a list of T cell receptor beta chains from one sample in a study of blood T cell repertoires in COVID-19. Generated by immunoSEQ multiplex PCR, the TCRdb table keeps only in-frame clones and is missing some. This table has 70,000 to 75,000 clones, roughly 83% appearing once. Sequencing was carried out using peripheral blood. Source of these receptors: a man aged 70 or older with acute or convalescent COVID-19. Both conserved end residues are part of each CDR3. A D gene is named only where the DNA matches it firmly. Clone size, where shown, is once, few, many, or a class for clones that have expanded.

>TRBJ2-1|.|.|TRBV19
CASSPTGDSENEQFF
TGTGCCAGTAGCCCCACGGGAGATTCAGAGAATGAGCAGTTCTTC
>TRBJ2-1|TRBD2|.|TRBV10-3
CAIQRERGYNEQFF
TGTGCCATCCAGCGGGAGAGGGGCTACAATGAGCAGTTCTTC
>TRBJ2-1|TRBD2|.|TRBV13
CASSTRLAGVYNEQFF
TGTGCCAGCAGCACCCGACTAGCGGGAGTCTACAATGAGCAGTTCTTC
>TRBJ1-5|.|.|TRBV29-1
CSVEIGGQPQHF
TGCAGCGTTGAAATAGGCGGCCAGCCCCAGCATTTT
>TRBJ1-2|TRBD1|.|TRBV18
CASSLQGRVYGYTF
TGTGCCAGCTCACTACAGGGGCGCGTCTATGGCTACACCTTC
>TRBJ2-7|.|once|TRBV6-6
CASRGEDYEQYF
TGTGCCAGCAGGGGAGAGGACTACGAGCAGTACTTC
>TRBJ2-1|TRBD2|few|TRBV5-1
CASSFQGTSGRSEQFF
TGCGCCAGCAGCTTCCAAGGGACTAGCGGGAGATCTGAGCAGTTCTTC
>TRBJ1-5|.|.|TRBV28
CTSGQFLQPQHF
TGTACCTCAGGGCAGTTCTTACAGCCCCAGCATTTT
>TRBJ2-7|.|.|TRBV27
CASSLGGGPYEQYF
TGTGCCAGCAGTTTAGGCGGCGGGCCCTACGAGCAGTACTTC
>TRBJ2-2|TRBD2|few|TRBV12-5
CASGRGGFDTGELFF
TGTGCTAGTGGCCGCGGGGGGTTCGACACCGGGGAGCTGTTTTTT
>TRBJ2-7|TRBD2|.|TRBV5-1
CASSLGASGGGGYYEQYF
TGCGCCAGCAGCTTGGGGGCTAGCGGGGGAGGCGGATACTACGAGCAGTACTTC
>TRBJ2-3|.|.|TRBV5-4
CASSPGGLSKDTQYF
TGTGCCAGCAGCCCCGGTGGGCTATCCAAAGATACGCAGTATTTT
>TRBJ1-2|TRBD1|few|TRBV27
CASRPSANRGGGYTF
TGTGCCAGCAGGCCCTCAGCGAACAGGGGGGGTGGCTACACCTTC
>TRBJ1-1|.|few|TRBV5-1
CASSFGQHTEAFF
TGCGCCAGCAGCTTCGGACAGCACACTGAAGCTTTCTTT
>TRBJ2-7|TRBD1|.|TRBV4-2
CASSQGRTGARREQYF
TGTGCCAGCAGCCAAGGTCGAACAGGGGCACGTCGCGAGCAGTACTTC
>TRBJ2-1|TRBD2|.|TRBV6-5
CASSYLAGEHYNEQFF
TGTGCCAGCAGTTACTTAGCGGGAGAGCACTACAATGAGCAGTTCTTC
>TRBJ1-4|TRBD1|.|TRBV7-2
CASSFDRGKNEKLFF
TGTGCCAGCAGCTTCGACAGGGGAAAAAATGAAAAACTGTTTTTT
>TRBJ1-5|.|.|TRBV24-1
CATSETHSNQPQHF
TGTGCCACCAGTGAGACACACAGCAATCAGCCCCAGCATTTT
>TRBJ1-4|TRBD1|.|TRBV9
CASSEWDRVSTNEKLFF
TGTGCCAGCAGCGAATGGGACAGGGTTTCTACTAATGAAAAACTGTTTTTT
>TRBJ1-1|.|.|TRBV5-1
CASSLDILPSAEAFF
TGCGCCAGCAGCTTGGACATACTCCCGAGCGCTGAAGCTTTCTTT
>TRBJ1-2|.|.|TRBV28
CAAGFNYGYTF
TGTGCCGCAGGGTTTAACTATGGCTACACCTTC
>TRBJ2-1|.|.|TRBV5-4
CASSTTSYNEQFF
TGTGCCAGCAGCACTACTTCGTACAATGAGCAGTTCTTC
>TRBJ2-2|TRBD2|once|TRBV19
CASNLAGGNTGELFF
TGTGCCAGTAACCTAGCGGGAGGTAACACCGGGGAGCTGTTTTTT
>TRBJ2-1|.|.|TRBV6-4
CASSEASNRGEQFF
TGTGCCAGCAGTGAAGCTAGCAATCGGGGTGAGCAGTTCTTC
>TRBJ2-3|.|.|TRBV19
CASSRNSGTDTQYF
TGTGCCAGTAGTAGAAACAGCGGGACAGATACGCAGTATTTT
>TRBJ1-3|.|.|TRBV6-6
CASSPDSTGNTIYF
TGTGCCAGCAGCCCAGATTCAACTGGAAACACCATATATTTT
>TRBJ1-2|TRBD1|.|TRBV19
CASSIDPDRVGYTF
TGTGCCAGTAGTATAGATCCGGACAGGGTGGGCTACACCTTC
>TRBJ1-1|.|.|TRBV6-1
CASSEAAVNTEAFF
TGTGCCAGCAGTGAAGCGGCGGTGAACACTGAAGCTTTCTTT
>TRBJ2-3|.|once|TRBV11-3
CASSLGYGSTDTQYF
TGTGCCAGCAGCTTAGGGTACGGGTCCACAGATACGCAGTATTTT
>TRBJ2-1|TRBD2|.|TRBV10-3
CAIRPEAGESYNEQFF
TGTGCCATCAGACCCGAAGCGGGAGAGTCCTACAATGAGCAGTTCTTC
>TRBJ1-2|.|few|TRBV6-5
CASSRTEAYGYTF
TGTGCCAGCAGTCGGACAGAAGCCTATGGCTACACCTTC
>TRBJ2-7|TRBD2|.|TRBV3-1/TRBV3-2
CASSQDASGIYEQYF
TGTGCCAGCAGCCAAGATGCTAGCGGGATCTACGAGCAGTACTTC
>TRBJ2-7|TRBD1|.|TRBV2
CASSGGQARSYEQYF
TGTGCCAGCAGTGGCGGACAGGCCCGATCCTACGAGCAGTACTTC
>TRBJ2-3|.|.|TRBV18
CASSIATTDTQYF
TGTGCCAGCTCAATAGCGACGACAGATACGCAGTATTTT
>TRBJ1-2|TRBD1|.|TRBV7-8
CASSSGTGTNYGYTF
TGTGCCAGCAGCTCGGGGACAGGGACTAACTATGGCTACACCTTC
>TRBJ1-1|.|.|TRBV13
CASSLPSAGTEAFF
TGTGCCAGCAGCTTACCCTCGGCGGGGACTGAAGCTTTCTTT
>TRBJ2-5|TRBD1|.|TRBV2
CAIDRDEETQYF
TGTGCCATCGACAGGGATGAGGAGACCCAGTACTTC
>TRBJ2-1|.|.|TRBV12-3/TRBV12-4
CASSLSDEQFF
TGTGCCAGCAGTTTATCGGATGAGCAGTTCTTC
>TRBJ1-1|.|.|TRBV7-8
CASSLEERETAEAFF
TGTGCCAGCAGCTTAGAGGAGCGGGAAACGGCTGAAGCTTTCTTT
>TRBJ2-5|.|.|TRBV2
CASSEARPGIWGGKETQYF
TGTGCCAGCAGTGAAGCGCGTCCAGGGATATGGGGTGGTAAAGAGACCCAGTACTTC
>TRBJ2-1|TRBD2|.|TRBV12-3/TRBV12-4
CASSSNLAGEQFF
TGTGCCAGCAGTTCAAACCTAGCGGGAGAGCAGTTCTTC
>TRBJ1-6|TRBD1|.|TRBV5-1
CASSLRQGLNNSPLHF
TGCGCCAGCAGCTTGAGACAGGGCCTTAATAATTCACCCCTCCACTTT
>TRBJ2-2|.|.|TRBV19
CASNDRPNTGELFF
TGTGCCAGTAATGACAGACCGAACACCGGGGAGCTGTTTTTT
>TRBJ2-7|TRBD1|.|TRBV4-3
CASSQEFQGASYEQYF
TGCGCCAGCAGCCAAGAGTTCCAGGGGGCTTCCTACGAGCAGTACTTC
>TRBJ2-7|.|.|TRBV4-2
CASSQSQLSGEEQYF
TGTGCCAGCAGCCAAAGTCAGCTCTCAGGGGAAGAGCAGTACTTC
>TRBJ1-6|TRBD1|.|TRBV5-6
CASSITGTGQSPLHF
TGTGCCAGCAGCATTACCGGGACAGGCCAGTCACCCCTCCACTTT
>TRBJ1-6|.|.|TRBV6-2/TRBV6-3
CASSPAGQYLKALHF
TGTGCCAGCAGCCCGGCGGGGCAGTACCTAAAGGCCCTCCACTTT
>TRBJ2-5|TRBD1|.|TRBV5-8
CASSLAGQGETQYF
TGTGCCAGCAGCTTGGCGGGACAGGGGGAGACCCAGTACTTC
>TRBJ1-1|.|few|TRBV6-5
CASSYGQVQGEAFF
TGTGCCAGCAGTTACGGTCAGGTTCAGGGCGAAGCTTTCTTT
>TRBJ1-1|TRBD1|few|TRBV7-3
CASSRTGTGNTEAFF
TGTGCCAGCAGCCGAACCGGGACAGGTAACACTGAAGCTTTCTTT
>TRBJ1-4|.|.|TRBV11-2
CASSLQGPFETNEKLFF
TGTGCCAGCAGCTTGCAGGGCCCCTTTGAAACTAATGAAAAACTGTTTTTT
>TRBJ2-7|TRBD1|.|TRBV28
CASSLSPGQRSSYEQYF
TGTGCCAGCAGTTTATCTCCGGGACAGCGCTCCTCCTACGAGCAGTACTTC
>TRBJ2-5|.|.|TRBV9
CASSVGGLRGETQYF
TGTGCCAGCAGCGTAGGGGGGCTCCGGGGAGAGACCCAGTACTTC
>TRBJ1-2|TRBD1|.|TRBV27
CASSPIRDRRYGYTF
TGTGCCAGCAGTCCTATCCGGGACAGGCGCTATGGCTACACCTTC
>TRBJ2-2|TRBD1|.|TRBV4-1
CASSRGQGYTGELFF
TGCGCCAGCAGCCGGGGACAGGGCTACACCGGGGAGCTGTTTTTT